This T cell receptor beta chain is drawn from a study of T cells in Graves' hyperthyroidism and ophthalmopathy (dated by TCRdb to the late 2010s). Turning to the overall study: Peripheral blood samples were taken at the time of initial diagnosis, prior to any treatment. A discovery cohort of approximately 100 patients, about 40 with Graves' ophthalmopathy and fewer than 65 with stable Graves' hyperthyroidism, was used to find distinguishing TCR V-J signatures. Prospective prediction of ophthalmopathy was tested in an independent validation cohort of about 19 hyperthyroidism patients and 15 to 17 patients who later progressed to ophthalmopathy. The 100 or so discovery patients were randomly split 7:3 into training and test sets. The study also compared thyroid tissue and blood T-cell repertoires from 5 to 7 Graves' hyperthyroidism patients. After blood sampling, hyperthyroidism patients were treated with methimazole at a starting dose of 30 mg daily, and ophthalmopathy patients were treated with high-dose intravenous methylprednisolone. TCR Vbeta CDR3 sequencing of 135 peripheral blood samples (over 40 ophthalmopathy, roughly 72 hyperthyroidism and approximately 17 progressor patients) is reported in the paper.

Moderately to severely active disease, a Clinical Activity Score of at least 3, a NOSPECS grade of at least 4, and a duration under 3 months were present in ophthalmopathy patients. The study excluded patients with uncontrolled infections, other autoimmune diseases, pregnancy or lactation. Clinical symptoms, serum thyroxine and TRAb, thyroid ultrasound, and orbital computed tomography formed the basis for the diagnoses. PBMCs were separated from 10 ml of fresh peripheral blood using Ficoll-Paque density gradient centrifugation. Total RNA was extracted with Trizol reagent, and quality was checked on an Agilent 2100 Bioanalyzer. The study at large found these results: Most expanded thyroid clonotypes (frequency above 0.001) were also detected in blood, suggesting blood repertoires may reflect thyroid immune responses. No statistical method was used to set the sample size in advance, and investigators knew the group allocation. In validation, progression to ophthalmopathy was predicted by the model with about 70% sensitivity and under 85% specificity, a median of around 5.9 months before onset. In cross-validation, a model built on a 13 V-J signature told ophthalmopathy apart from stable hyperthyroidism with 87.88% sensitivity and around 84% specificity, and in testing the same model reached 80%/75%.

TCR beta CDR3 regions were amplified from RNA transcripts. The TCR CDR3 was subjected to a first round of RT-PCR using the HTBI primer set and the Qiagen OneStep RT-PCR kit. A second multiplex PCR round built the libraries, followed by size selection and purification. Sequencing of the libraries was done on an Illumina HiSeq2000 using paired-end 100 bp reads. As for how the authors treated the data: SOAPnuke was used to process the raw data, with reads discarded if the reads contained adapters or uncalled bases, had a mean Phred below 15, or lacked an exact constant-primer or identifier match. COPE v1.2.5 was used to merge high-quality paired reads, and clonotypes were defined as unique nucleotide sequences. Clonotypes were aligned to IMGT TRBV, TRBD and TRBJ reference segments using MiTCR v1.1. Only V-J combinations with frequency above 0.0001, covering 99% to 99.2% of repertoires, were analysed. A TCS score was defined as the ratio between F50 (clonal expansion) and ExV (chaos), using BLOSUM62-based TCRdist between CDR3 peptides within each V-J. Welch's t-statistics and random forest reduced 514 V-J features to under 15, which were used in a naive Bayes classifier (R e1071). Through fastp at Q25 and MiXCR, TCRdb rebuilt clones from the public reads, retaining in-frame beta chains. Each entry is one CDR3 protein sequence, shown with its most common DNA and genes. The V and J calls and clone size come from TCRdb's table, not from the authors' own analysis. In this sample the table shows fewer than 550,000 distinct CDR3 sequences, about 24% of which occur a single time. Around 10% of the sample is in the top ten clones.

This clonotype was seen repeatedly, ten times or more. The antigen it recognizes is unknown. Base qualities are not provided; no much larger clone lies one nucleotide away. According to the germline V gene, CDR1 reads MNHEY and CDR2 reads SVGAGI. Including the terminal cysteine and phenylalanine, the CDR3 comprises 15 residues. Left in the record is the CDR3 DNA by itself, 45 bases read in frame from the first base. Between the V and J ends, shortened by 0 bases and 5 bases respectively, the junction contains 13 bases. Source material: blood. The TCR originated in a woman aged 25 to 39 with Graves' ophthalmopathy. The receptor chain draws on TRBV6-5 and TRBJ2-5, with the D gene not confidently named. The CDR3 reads CASSYSGRGWETQYF. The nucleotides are TGTGCCAGCAGTTACTCGGGCCGAGGTTGGGAGACCCAGTACTTC.